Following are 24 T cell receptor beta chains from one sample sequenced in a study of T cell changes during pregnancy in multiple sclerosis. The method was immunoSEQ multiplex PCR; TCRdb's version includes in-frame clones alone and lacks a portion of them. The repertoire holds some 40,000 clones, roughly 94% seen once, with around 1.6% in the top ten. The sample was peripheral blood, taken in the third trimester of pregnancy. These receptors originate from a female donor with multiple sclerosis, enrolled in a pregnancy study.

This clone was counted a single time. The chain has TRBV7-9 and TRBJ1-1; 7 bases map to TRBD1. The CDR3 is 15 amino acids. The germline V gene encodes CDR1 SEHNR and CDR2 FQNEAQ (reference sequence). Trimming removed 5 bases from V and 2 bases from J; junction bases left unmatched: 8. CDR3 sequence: CASSDRDSSNTEAFF. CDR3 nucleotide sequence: TGTGCCAGCAGCGATCGGGACAGCTCTAACACTGAAGCTTTCTTT.

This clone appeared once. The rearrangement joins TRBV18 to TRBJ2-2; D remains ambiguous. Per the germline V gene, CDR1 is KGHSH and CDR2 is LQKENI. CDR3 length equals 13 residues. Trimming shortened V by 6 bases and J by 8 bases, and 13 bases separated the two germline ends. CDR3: CASSLSERGELFF. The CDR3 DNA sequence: TGTGCCAGCTCCCTCTCCGAGAGGGGGGAGCTGTTTTTT.

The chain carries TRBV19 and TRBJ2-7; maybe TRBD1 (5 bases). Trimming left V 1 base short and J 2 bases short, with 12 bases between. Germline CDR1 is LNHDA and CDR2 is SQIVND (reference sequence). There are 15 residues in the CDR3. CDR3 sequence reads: CASSIGGSLAYEQYF. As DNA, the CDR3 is TGTGCCAGTAGTATAGGGGGCTCTCTGGCCTACGAGCAGTACTTC.

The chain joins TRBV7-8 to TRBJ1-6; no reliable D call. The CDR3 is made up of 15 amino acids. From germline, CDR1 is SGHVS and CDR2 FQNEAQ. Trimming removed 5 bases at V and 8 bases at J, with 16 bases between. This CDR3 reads CASSNRVLVDSPLHF. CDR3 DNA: TGTGCCAGCAGCAACCGGGTTCTCGTTGATTCACCCCTCCACTTT.

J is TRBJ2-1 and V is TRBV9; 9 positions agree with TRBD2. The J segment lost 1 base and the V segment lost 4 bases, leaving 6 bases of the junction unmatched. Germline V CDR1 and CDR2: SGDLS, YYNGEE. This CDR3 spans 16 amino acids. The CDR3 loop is CASSRERGVSYNEQFF. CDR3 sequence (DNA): TGTGCCAGCAGCCGGGAGCGGGGGGTATCCTACAATGAGCAGTTCTTC.

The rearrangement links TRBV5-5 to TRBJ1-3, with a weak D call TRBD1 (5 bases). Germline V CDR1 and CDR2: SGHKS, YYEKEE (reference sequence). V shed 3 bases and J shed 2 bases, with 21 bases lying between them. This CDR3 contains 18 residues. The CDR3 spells CASSYGEQTGYPGNTIYF. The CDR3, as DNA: TGTGCCAGCAGCTACGGAGAACAAACAGGTTACCCTGGAAACACCATATATTTT.

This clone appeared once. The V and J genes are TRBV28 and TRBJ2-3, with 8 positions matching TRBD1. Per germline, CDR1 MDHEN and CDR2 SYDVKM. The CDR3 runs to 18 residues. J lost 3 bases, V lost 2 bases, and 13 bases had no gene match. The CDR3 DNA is TGTGCCAGCAGTTTAACTAACCGACAGGGGATGAGGACAGATACGCAGTATTTT. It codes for CASSLTNRQGMRTDTQYF.

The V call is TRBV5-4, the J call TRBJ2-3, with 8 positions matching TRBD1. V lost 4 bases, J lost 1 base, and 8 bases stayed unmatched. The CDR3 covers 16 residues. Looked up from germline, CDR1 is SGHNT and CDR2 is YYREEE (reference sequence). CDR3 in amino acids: CASSPGGQGGTDTQYF. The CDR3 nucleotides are TGTGCCAGCAGCCCAGGAGGACAGGGCGGCACAGATACGCAGTATTTT.

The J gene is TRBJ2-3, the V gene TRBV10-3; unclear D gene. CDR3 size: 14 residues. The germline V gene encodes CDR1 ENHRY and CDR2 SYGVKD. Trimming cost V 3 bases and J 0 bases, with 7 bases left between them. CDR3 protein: CAISEVTSTDTQYF. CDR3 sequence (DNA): TGTGCCATCAGTGAAGTCACTAGCACAGATACGCAGTATTTT.

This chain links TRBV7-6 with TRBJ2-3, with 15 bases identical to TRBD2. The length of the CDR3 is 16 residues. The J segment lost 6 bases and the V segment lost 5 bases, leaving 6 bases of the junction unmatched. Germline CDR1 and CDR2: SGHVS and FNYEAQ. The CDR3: CASSLGLAGGQDTQYF. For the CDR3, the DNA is TGTGCCAGCAGCCTCGGACTAGCGGGAGGGCAGGATACGCAGTATTTT.

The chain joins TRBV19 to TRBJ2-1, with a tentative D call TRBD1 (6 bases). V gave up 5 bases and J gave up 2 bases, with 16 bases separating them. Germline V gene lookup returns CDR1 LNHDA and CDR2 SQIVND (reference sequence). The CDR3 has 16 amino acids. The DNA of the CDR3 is TGTGCCAGTAGTGGCGGCCTGCAGGGGACCTACAATGAGCAGTTCTTC. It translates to CASSGGLQGTYNEQFF.

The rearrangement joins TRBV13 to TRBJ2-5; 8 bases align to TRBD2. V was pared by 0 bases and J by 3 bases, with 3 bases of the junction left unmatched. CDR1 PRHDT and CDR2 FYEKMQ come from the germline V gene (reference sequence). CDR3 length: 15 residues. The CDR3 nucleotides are TGTGCCAGCAGCTTAGGGGTTAGCGGGGAAGAGACCCAGTACTTC. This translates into CASSLGVSGEETQYF.

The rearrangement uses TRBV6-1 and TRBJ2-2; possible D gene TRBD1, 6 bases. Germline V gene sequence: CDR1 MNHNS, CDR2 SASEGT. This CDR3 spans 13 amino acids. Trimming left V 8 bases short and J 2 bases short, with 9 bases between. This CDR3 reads CASLDSNTGELFF. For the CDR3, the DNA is TGTGCCAGCTTGGACAGCAACACCGGGGAGCTGTTTTTT.

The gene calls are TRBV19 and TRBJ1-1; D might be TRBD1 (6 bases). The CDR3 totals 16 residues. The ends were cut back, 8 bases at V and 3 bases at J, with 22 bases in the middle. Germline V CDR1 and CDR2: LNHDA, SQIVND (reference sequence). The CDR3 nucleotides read TGTGCCAGTTATCAAGACCTCCAAGGGGGATACACTGAAGCTTTCTTT. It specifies CASYQDLQGGYTEAFF.

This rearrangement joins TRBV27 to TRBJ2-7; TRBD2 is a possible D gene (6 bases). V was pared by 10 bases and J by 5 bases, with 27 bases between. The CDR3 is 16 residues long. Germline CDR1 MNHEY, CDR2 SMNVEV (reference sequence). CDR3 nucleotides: TGTGCCACTAGTGGGGTGGGAGGAGGAACCACGCACGAGCAGTACTTC. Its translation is CATSGVGGGTTHEQYF.

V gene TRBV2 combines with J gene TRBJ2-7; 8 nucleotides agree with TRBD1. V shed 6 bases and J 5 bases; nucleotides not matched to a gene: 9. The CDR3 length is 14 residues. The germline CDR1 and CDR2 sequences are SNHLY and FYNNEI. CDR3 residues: CASRARTGRHEQYF. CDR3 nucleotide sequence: TGTGCCAGCAGGGCCAGGACAGGGCGGCACGAGCAGTACTTC. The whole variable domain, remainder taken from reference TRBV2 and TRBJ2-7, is EPEVTQTPSHQVTQMGQEVILRCVPISNHLYFYWYRQILGQKVEFLVSFYNNEISEKSEIFDDQFSVERPDGSNFTLKIRSTKLEDSAMYFCASRARTGRHEQYFGPGTRLTVT.

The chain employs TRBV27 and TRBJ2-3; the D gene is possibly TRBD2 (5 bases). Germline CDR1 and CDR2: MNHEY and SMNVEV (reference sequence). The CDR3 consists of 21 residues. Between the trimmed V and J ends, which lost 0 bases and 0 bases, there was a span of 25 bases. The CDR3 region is CASSLSGQDWAGLTSTDTQYF. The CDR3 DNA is TGTGCCAGCAGTTTATCTGGGCAGGACTGGGCAGGCCTTACTAGCACAGATACGCAGTATTTT.

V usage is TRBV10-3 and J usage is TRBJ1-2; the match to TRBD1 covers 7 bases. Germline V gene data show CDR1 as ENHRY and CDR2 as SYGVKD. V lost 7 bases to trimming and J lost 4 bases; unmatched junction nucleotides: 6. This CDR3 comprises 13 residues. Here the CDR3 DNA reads TGTGCCATCATGGAAGGGGACAGCTATGGCTACACCTTC. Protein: CAIMEGDSYGYTF.

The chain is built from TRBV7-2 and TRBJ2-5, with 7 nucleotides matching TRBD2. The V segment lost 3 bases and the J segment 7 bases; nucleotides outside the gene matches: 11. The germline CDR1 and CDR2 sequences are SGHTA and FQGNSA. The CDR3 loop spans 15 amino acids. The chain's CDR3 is CASSLKPPGGGTQYF. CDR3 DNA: TGTGCCAGCAGCTTGAAACCGCCTGGCGGGGGGACCCAGTACTTC.

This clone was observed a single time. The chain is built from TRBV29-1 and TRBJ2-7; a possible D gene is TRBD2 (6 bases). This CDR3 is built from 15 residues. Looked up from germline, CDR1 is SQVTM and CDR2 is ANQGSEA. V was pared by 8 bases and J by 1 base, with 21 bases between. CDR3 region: CSPSPTGGKSYEQYF. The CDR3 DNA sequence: TGCAGCCCGAGTCCTACCGGCGGGAAATCCTACGAGCAGTACTTC.

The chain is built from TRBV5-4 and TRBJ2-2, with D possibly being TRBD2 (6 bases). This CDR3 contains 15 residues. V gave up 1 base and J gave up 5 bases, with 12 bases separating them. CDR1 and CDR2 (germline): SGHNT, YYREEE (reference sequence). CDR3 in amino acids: CASSLLRGGTGELFF. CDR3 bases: TGTGCCAGCAGCTTGTTGCGGGGCGGGACCGGGGAGCTGTTTTTT.

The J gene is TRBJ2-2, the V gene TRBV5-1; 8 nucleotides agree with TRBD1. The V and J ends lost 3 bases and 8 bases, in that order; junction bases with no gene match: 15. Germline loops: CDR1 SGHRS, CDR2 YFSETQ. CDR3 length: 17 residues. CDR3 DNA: TGCGCCAGCAGCTGGCGTATGTGGCAGGGGGCAGAAGGGGAGCTGTTTTTT. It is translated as CASSWRMWQGAEGELFF.

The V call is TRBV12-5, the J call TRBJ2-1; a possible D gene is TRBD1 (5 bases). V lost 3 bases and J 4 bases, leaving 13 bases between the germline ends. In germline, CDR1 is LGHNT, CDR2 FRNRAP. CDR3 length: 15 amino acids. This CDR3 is CASGFARVIYNEQFF. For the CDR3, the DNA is TGTGCTAGTGGTTTTGCCAGGGTAATTTACAATGAGCAGTTCTTC.

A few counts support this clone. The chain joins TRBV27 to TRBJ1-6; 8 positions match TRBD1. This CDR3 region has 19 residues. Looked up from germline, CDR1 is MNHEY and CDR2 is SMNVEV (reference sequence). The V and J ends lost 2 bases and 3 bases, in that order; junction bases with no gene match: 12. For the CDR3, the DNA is TGTGCCAGCAGTTTAACTATATTTGCGACAGGGGACTATAATTCACCCCTCCACTTT. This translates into CASSLTIFATGDYNSPLHF.